This T cell receptor beta chain originates from a study of cytomegalovirus exposure and HLA in healthy donors. The repertoire was sequenced with immunoSEQ multiplex PCR; TCRdb's copy has only in-frame clones and lacks some. The sample records 250,000 to 300,000 clones, 85% to 90% being singletons. The V segment lost 2 bases and the J segment 2 bases; nucleotides outside the gene matches: 3. CDR3 size: 14 residues. Germline assignment: CDR1 SGHRS and CDR2 YFSETQ. The genes are TRBV5-1 and TRBJ2-7; 8 bases map to TRBD1. The clonotype comes from a woman aged 18-29 years in good health and CMV-seronegative. Sequenced material: PBMCs. The CDR3 DNA follows: TGCGCCAGCAGCTTAGGACAGGGCCCCTACGAGCAGTACGTC. Translating it yields CASSLGQGPYEQYV.